This T cell receptor beta chain is drawn from a study of T cell repertoires in cytomegalovirus infection. On the study more broadly: Researchers turned to recently identified HLA-C-restricted CMV epitopes as well as well-studied HLA-B-restricted ones. In public TCR beta signatures, there were indications of both CMV infection and matching HLA type. Study observations and caveats: Summed public TCR beta family frequency identified CMV carriers bearing the relevant HLA. Dominating the ex vivo response were TCR beta clonotypes that were CMV-specific and HLA-C-restricted.

For this clonotype: Its antigen is not identified.

The germline V and J ends were trimmed by 1 base and 3 bases, with 16 bases remaining between them. From germline, CDR1 is SEHNR and CDR2 FQNEAQ (reference sequence). This CDR3 has 16 residues. TCRdb re-derived calls from the reads in MiXCR, one entry per CDR3 protein. The sample includes approximately 120,000 distinct CDR3 sequences, around 31% of them seen just once. The V call is TRBV7-9, the J call TRBJ2-7, with D possibly being TRBD2 (6 bases). This specimen was CD8+ T cells from cultured PBMCs, taken from culture after CMV antigen stimulation. The TCR originated in a human donor in good health (CMV status not recorded). Some clones in this sample may be carry-over from other donors' samples. The CDR3 DNA is TGTGCCAGCAGCTTAGTATCTGGGGACTGGTTCTACGAGCAGTACTTC. It is translated as CASSLVSGDWFYEQYF.